Only one count was recorded for the clone carrying this TCR beta chain. Reverse transcription of about 0.5 to 1 ug RNA used random hexamers. TCR beta CDR3 was amplified by immunoSEQ covering 54 Vbeta and 13 Jbeta. MiXCR, applied by TCRdb to the immunoSEQ multiplex PCR reads, yields one record per CDR3 protein. The data show over 300,000 distinct CDR3 sequences, under 95% seen once. The data are from a study of CD8 T cells in Susac syndrome. Looked up from germline, CDR1 is SNHLY and CDR2 is FYNNEI. This CDR3 contains 14 residues. Trimming cost V 6 bases and J 1 base, with 9 bases left between them. This clonotype was sampled from a human donor with multiple sclerosis. The sample consisted of CD4+ T cells from PBMCs. V is TRBV2 and J is TRBJ2-2; unclear D gene. The CDR3 protein is CASRWTMNTGELFF. The CDR3 DNA follows: TGTGCCAGCAGGTGGACCATGAACACCGGGGAGCTGTTTTTT.